Sequencing of this TCR beta chain was carried out in a study of shared clonotypes between healthy human individuals. Overall study results and limits: For naive CD4 cells, around 5.1% of clonotypes were shared across a handful of donors.

Original processing notes: Junction-only immunoSEQ data arrived without quality scores, meaning filtering differed. Some clones are missing from TCRdb's copy, which holds only in-frame ones; the method was immunoSEQ multiplex PCR. That table supplies the V and J calls and clone size; D and trimming were determined from the DNA. The sample has fewer than 2.5 million clones, approximately 93% seen once; the top ten hold about 0.38%. Researchers partitioned CD4+ cells into CD45RA+ naive and CD45RA-negative memory subsets. As for this clone: Its target is unknown.

V lost 7 bases and J lost 5, with 9 bases in between. The CDR3 is 11 amino acids. Germline CDR1 reads SNHLY; CDR2 reads FYNNEI. Input material: naive CD4+ T cells from PBMCs. Stated subset: CD45RA+ positively selected. The TCR originated in a man between 18 and 29 years old in good health. Some clones in this sample may be carry-over from other donors' samples. The rearrangement uses TRBV2 and TRBJ2-7; D possibly uses TRBD1 or TRBD2 (5 bases each). CDR3 DNA: TGTGCCAGCACCGGGGACCACGAGCAGTACTTC. Translated: CASTGDHEQYF.